One T cell receptor (beta chain) is described in this entry. The data derive from a study of blood T cells in healthy people across ages. Ten milliliters of peripheral blood were drawn from each donor into EDTA-treated tubes. Through a sample-barcoded 5' primer and a J-beta primer mix, a second PCR was run for about 6 to 12 cycles. TCRdb redid the calling of the 5' RACE reads with MiXCR, one entry per CDR3 protein. There are 850,000 to 1,000,000 distinct CDR3 sequences in the sample; 51% occur only once, and around 21% lies in the top ten. The germline V gene has CDR1 MGHRA and CDR2 YSYEKL. V was shortened by 7 bases and J by 10 bases, with 17 bases between the two germline ends. CDR3 length equals 14 residues.

Sequencing input: blood. The sequence came from a woman in her sixties in good health. The V call is TRBV4-1, the J call TRBJ1-6; TRBD1 might be the D (5 bases). CDR3 DNA: TGCGCCAGCAAGAGGCAGGGCCAGGGATCACCCCTCCACTTT. This sequence encodes CASKRQGQGSPLHF.